The clone carrying this TCR beta chain was counted between two and nine times. This record belongs to a study of shared clonotypes between healthy human individuals. Samples underwent the assay at deep level. Genomic DNA of every subset was divided equally among multiple immunoSEQ plates. Approximately 30,000 T cell genomes, or about 320 ng DNA, went into unsorted PBMC replicate PCRs. Sequencing was performed with immunoSEQ multiplex PCR; in TCRdb, only in-frame clones are kept and a portion is missing. In the table there are some 530,000 clones, 65% to 85% of which are singletons. With 0 bases removed from V and 2 bases from J, the gap between germline ends came to 8 bases. This CDR3 contains 15 residues. Germline lookup yields CDR1 MNHEY and CDR2 SVGAGI. All donors were Caucasian adults living in Nashville, Tennessee.

This receptor was obtained from a woman between 40 and 55 years old in good health. Some clones in this sample may be carry-over from other donors' samples. The rearrangement links TRBV6-5 to TRBJ1-3; D is ambiguous. The sample was PBMCs. This CDR3 is CASSYSSDPGNTIYF. DNA of the CDR3: TGTGCCAGCAGTTACTCGTCAGACCCTGGAAACACCATATATTTT.